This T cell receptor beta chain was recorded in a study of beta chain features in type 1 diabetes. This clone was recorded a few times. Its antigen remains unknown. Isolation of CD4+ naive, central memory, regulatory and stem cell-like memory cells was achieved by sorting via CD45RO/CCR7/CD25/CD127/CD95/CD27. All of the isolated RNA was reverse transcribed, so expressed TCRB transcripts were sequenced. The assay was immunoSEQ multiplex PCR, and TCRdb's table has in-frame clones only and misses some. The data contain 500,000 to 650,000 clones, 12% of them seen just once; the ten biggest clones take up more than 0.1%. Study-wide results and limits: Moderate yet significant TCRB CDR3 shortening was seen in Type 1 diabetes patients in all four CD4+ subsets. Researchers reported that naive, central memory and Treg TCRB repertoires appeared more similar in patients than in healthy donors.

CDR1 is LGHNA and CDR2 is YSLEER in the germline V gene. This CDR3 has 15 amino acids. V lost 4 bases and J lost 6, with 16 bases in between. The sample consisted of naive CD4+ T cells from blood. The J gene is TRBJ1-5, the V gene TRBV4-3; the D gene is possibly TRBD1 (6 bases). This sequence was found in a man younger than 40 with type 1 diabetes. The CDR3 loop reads CASSPLAGAGQPQHF. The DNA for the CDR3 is TGCGCCAGCAGCCCCTTAGCGGGGGCGGGTCAGCCCCAGCATTTT.